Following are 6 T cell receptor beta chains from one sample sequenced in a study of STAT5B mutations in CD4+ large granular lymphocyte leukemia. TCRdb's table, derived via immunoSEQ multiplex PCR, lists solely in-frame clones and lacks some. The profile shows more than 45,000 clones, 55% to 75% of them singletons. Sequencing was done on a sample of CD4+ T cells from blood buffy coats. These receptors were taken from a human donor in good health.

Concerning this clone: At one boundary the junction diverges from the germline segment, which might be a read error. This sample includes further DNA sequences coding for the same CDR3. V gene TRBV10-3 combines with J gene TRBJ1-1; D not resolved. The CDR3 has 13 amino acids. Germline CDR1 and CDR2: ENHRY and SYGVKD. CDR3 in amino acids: CAISADRNTEAFF. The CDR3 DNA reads TGTGCCATCAGTGCAGACCGAAACACTGAGGCTTTCTTT.

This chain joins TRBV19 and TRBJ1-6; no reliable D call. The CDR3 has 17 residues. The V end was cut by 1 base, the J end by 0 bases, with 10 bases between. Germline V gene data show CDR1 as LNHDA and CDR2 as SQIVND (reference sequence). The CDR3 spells CASSIGPRNSYNSPLHF. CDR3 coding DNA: TGTGCCAGTAGTATAGGGCCCCGGAACTCCTATAATTCACCCCTCCACTTT.

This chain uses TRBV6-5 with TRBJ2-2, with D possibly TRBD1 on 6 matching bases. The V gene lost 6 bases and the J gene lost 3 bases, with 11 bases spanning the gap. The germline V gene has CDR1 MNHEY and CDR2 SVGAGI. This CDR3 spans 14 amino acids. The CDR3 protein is CASRGGQYTGELFF. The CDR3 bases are TGTGCCAGCAGGGGCGGACAGTACACCGGGGAGCTGTTTTTT.

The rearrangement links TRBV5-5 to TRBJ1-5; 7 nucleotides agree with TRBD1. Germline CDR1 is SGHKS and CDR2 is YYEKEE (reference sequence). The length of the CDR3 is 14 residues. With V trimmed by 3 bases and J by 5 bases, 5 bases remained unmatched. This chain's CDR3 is CASSWGQRDQPQHF. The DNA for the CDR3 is TGTGCCAGCAGCTGGGGACAGCGAGATCAGCCCCAGCATTTT.

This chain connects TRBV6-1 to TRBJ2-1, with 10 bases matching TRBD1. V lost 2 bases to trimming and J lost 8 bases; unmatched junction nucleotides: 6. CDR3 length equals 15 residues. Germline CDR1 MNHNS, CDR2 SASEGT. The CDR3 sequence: CASSELGTGVDEQFF. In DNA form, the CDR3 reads TGTGCCAGCAGTGAACTCGGGACAGGGGTGGATGAGCAGTTCTTC.

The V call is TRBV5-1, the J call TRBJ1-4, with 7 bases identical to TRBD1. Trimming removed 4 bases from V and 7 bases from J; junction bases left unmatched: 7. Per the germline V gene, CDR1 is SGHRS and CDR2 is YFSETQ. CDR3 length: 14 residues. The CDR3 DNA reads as TGCGCCAGCAGCACGACAGGGTACGGTGAAAAACTGTTTTTT. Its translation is CASSTTGYGEKLFF.